This T cell receptor (beta chain) is from a study of blood T cell repertoires in COVID-19. Turning to the study itself: The study drew acute and convalescent COVID-19 samples from the United States, Italy and Spain. T cells, B-cell-depleted T cells, or PBMCs provided the cDNA or gDNA that served as material.

In the authors' workflow: Reference gene primer amplification gave estimated nucleated cell counts. Libraries were prepared by immunoSEQ multiplex PCR; TCRdb keeps only in-frame clonotypes and omits some of them. V and J calls and clone size are given by that table; D and trimming were obtained from the DNA. The repertoire holds 150,000 to 180,000 clones, about 90% seen once, with roughly 0.51% in the top ten. The germline CDR1 and CDR2 sequences are SNHLY and FYNNEI. This CDR3 region has 15 residues. The junction had 8 bases not matched to a gene; V was cut back by 6 bases and J by 6 bases. The sequencing sample was made of peripheral blood. This chain joins TRBV2 and TRBJ2-3; TRBD2 matches at 11 bases. The receptor was isolated from a man aged 45 to 65 with acute or convalescent COVID-19. Written as DNA, the CDR3 is TGTGCCAGCAGCCTAACTAGCGGGAGTACGGATACGCAGTATTTT. Protein: CASSLTSGSTDTQYF.